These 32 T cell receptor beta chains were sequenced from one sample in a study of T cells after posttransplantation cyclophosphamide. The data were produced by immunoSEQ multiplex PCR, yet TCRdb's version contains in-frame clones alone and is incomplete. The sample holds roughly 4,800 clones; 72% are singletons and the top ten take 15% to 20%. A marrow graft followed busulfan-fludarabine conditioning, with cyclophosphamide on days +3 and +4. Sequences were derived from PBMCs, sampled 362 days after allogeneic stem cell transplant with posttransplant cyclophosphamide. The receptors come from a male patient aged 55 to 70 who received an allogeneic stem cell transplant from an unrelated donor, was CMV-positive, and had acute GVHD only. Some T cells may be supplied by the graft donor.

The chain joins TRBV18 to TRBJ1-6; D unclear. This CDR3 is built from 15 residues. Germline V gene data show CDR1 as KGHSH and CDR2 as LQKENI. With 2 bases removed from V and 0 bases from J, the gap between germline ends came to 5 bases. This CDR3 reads CASSPGSSYNSPLHF. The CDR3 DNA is TGTGCCAGCTCACCAGGCAGCTCCTATAATTCACCCCTCCACTTT.

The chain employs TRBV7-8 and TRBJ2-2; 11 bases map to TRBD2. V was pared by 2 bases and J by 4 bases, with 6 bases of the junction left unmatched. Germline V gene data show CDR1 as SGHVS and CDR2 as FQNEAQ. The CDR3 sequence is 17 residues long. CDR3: CASSLSLGTSGTGELFF. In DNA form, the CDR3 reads TGTGCCAGCAGCTTATCTCTAGGGACTAGCGGCACCGGGGAGCTGTTTTTT.

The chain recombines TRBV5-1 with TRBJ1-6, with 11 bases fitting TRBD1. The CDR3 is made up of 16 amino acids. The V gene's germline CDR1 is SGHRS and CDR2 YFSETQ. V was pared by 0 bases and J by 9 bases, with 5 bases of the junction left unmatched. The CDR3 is CASSLAGTGGSSPLHF. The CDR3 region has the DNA TGCGCCAGCAGCTTGGCCGGGACAGGGGGTAGTTCACCCCTCCACTTT. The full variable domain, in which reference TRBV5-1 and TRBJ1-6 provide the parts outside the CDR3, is KAGVTQTPRYLIKTRGQQVTLSCSPISGHRSVSWYQQTPGQGLQFLFEYFSETQRNKGNFPGRFSGRQFSNSRSEMNVSTLELGDSALYLCASSLAGTGGSSPLHFGNGTRLTVT.

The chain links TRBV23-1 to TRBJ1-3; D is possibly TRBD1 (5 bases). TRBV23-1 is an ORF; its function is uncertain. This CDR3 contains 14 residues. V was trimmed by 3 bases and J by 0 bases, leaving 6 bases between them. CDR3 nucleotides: TGCGCCAGCAGTCAGGGGCCCTCTGGAAACACCATATATTTT. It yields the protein CASSQGPSGNTIYF.

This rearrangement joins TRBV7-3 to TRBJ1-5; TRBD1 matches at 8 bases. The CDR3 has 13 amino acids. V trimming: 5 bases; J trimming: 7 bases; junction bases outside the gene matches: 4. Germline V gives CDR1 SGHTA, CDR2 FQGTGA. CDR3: CASSPDRGQPQHF. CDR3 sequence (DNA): TGTGCCAGCAGCCCCGACAGGGGACAGCCCCAGCATTTT.

CDR3 amino acids: CASSLQWGEGTEAFF. The CDR3 DNA sequence: TGTGCCAGCTCTCTCCAGTGGGGGGAGGGGACTGAAGCTTTCTTT. The chain joins TRBV18 to TRBJ1-1; D perhaps matches TRBD1 (5 bases). V shed 6 bases and J shed 5 bases, with 19 bases lying between them. CDR1 is KGHSH and CDR2 is LQKENI in the germline V gene. This CDR3 has 15 residues.

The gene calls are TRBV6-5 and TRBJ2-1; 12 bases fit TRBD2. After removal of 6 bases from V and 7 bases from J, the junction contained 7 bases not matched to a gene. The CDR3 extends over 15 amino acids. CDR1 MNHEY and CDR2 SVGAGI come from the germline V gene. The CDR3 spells CASRLAGGPRNEQFF. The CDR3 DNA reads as TGTGCCAGCAGGCTAGCGGGGGGGCCTAGGAATGAGCAGTTCTTC.

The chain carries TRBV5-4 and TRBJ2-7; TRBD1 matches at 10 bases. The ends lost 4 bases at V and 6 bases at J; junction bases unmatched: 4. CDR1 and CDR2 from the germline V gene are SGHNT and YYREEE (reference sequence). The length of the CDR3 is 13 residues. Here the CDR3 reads CASSRDRGLEQYF. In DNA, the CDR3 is TGTGCCAGCAGCCGGGACAGGGGTCTCGAGCAGTACTTC.

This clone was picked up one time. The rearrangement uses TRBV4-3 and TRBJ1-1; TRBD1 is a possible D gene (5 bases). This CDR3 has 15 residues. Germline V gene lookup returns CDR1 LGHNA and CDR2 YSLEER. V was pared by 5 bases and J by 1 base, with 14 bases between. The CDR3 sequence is CASSKGDSTNTEAFF. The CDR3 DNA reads TGCGCCAGCAGCAAAGGCGACAGCACGAACACTGAAGCTTTCTTT.

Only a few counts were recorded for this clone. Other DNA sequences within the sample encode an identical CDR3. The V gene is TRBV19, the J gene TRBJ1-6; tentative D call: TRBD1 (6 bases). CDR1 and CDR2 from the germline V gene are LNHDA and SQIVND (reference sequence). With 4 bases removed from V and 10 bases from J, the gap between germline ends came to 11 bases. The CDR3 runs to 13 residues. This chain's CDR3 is CASSTLGGSPLHF. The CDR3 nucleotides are TGTGCCAGTAGTACCTTAGGGGGATCACCCCTCCACTTT.

The CDR3 bases are TGTGCCAGCAGTCCCACCCTTAGCGGGAGCGCAGATACGCAGTATTTT. Its translation is CASSPTLSGSADTQYF. The genes are TRBV6-4 and TRBJ2-3, with 9 bases identical to TRBD2. With V trimmed by 5 bases and J by 4 bases, 10 bases remained unmatched. Germline lookup yields CDR1 MRHNA and CDR2 SNTAGT. This CDR3 is 16 amino acids long.

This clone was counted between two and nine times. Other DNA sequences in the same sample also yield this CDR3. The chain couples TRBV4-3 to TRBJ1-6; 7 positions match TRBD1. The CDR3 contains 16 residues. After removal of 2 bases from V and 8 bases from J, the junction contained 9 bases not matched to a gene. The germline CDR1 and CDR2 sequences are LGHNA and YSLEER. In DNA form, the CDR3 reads TGCGCCAGCAGCCAATCATACCGGGACAGACATTCACCCCTCCACTTT. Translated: CASSQSYRDRHSPLHF.

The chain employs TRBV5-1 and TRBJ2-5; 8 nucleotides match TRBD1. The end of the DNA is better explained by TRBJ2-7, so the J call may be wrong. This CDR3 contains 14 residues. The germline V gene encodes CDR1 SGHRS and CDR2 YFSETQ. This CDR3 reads CASSSRDRSYEQYF. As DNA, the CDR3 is TGCGCCAGCAGCTCTCGGGACAGGTCCTACGAGCAGTACTTC.

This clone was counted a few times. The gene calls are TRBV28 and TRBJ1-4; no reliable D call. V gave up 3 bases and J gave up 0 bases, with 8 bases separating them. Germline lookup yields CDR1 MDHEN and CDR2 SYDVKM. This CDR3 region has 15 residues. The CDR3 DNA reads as TGTGCCAGCAGTTTCACAGTTGCAACTAATGAAAAACTGTTTTTT. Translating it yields CASSFTVATNEKLFF.

CDR3 sequence reads: CASSIGTAGDSPLHF. CDR3 nucleotide sequence: TGTGCCAGTAGTATCGGGACAGCCGGCGATTCACCCCTCCACTTT. The chain employs TRBV19 and TRBJ1-6, with 7 bases that match TRBD1. Looked up from germline, CDR1 is LNHDA and CDR2 is SQIVND (reference sequence). Germline trimming cut 3 bases from V and 8 bases from J; bases unmatched to any gene: 7. This CDR3 has 15 amino acids.

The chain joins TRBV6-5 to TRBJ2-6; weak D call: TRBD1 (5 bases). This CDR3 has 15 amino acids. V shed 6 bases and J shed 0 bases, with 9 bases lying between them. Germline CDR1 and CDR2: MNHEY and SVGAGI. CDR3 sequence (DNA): TGTGCCAGCAGCAGACAGATCTCTGGGGCCAACGTCCTGACTTTC. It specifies CASSRQISGANVLTF.

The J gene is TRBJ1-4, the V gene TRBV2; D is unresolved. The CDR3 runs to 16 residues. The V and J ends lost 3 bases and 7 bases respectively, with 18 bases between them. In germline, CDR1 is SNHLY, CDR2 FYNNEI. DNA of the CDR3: TGTGCCAGCAGTGATGGTGGGAGGGCCAGAAGTGAAAAACTGTTTTTT. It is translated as CASSDGGRARSEKLFF.

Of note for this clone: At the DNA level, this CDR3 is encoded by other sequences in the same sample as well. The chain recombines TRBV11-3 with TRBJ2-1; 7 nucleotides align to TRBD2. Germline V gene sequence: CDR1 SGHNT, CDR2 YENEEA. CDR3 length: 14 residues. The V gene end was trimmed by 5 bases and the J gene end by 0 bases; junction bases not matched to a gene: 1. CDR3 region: CASSPGGSYNEQFF. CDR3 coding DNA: TGTGCCAGCAGCCCGGGGGGCTCCTACAATGAGCAGTTCTTC.

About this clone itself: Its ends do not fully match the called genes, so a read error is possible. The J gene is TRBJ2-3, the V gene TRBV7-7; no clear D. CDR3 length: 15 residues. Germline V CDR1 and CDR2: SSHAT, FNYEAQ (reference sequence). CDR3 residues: CASSSTDLGTDTQYF. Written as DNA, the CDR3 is TGTGCTAGCAGTTCGACGGATCTCGGGACAGATACGCAGTATTTT.

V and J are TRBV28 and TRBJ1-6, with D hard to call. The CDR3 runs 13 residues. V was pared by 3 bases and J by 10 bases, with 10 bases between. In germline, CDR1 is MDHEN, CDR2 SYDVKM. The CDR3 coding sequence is TGTGCCAGCAGTTTGGCTCGTGCCTCACCCCTCCACTTT. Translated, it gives CASSLARASPLHF.

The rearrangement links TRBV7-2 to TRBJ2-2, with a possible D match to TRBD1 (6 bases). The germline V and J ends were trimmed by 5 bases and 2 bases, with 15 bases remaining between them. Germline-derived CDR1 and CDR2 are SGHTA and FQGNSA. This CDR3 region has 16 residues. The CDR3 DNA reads TGTGCCAGCAGCAACTCCGGGACACAAAACACCGGGGAGCTGTTTTTT. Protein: CASSNSGTQNTGELFF.

The CDR3 here is CSVRTSGQETQYF. In DNA form, the CDR3 reads TGCAGCGTTCGGACTAGCGGCCAAGAGACCCAGTACTTC. The chain couples TRBV29-1 to TRBJ2-5; TRBD2 matches at 10 bases. The germline CDR1 and CDR2 sequences are SQVTM and ANQGSEA. J was trimmed by 1 base and V by 5 bases; bases with no gene match: 1. The CDR3 is made up of 13 amino acids.

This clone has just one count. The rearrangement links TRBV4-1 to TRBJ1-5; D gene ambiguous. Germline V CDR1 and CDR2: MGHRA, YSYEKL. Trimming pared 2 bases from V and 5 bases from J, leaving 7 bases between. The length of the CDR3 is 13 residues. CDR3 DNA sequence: TGCGCCAGCAGCCAACGGAGAGATCAGCCCCAGCATTTT. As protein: CASSQRRDQPQHF.

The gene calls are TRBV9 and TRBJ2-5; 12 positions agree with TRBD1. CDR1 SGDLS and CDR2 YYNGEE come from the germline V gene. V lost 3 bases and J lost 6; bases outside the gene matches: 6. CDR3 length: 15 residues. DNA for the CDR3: TGTGCCAGCAGCGCCGGGACAGGGGGCGCCCAGACCCAGTACTTC. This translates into CASSAGTGGAQTQYF.

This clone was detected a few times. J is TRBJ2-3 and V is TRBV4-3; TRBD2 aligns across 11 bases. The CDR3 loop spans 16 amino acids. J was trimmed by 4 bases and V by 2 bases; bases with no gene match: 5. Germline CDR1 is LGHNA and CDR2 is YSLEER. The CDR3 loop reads CASSQLLAGGADTQYF. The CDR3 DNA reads TGCGCCAGCAGCCAATTGCTAGCGGGGGGTGCAGATACGCAGTATTTT.

CDR3 in amino acids: CASSLGRAYEQYF. CDR3 sequence (DNA): TGTGCCAGCAGTCTCGGGAGGGCCTACGAGCAGTACTTC. The J gene is TRBJ2-5, the V gene TRBV27; 8 bases map to TRBD2. The J call may be incorrect, as the DNA end agrees better with TRBJ2-7. Germline V lookup: CDR1 MNHEY, CDR2 SMNVEV (reference sequence). The CDR3 extends over 13 amino acids.

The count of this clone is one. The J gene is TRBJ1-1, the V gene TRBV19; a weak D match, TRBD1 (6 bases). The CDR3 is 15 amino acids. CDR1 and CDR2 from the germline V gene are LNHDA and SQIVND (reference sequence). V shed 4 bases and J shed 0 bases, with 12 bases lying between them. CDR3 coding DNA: TGTGCCAGTAGTAAGGACAGATCAATGAACACTGAAGCTTTCTTT. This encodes CASSKDRSMNTEAFF.

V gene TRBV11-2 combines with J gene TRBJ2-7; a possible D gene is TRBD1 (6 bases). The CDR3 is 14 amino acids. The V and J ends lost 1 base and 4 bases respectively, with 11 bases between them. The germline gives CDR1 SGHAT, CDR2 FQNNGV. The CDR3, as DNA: TGTGCCAGCAGCTTAGGGGACACCCTTTACGAGCAGTACTTC. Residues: CASSLGDTLYEQYF.

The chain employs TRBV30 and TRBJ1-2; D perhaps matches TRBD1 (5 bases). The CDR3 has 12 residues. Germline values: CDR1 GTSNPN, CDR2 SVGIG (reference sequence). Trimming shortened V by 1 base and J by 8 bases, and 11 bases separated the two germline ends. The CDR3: CAWSGWGGGYTF. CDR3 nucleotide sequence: TGTGCCTGGAGTGGCTGGGGCGGCGGCTACACCTTC.

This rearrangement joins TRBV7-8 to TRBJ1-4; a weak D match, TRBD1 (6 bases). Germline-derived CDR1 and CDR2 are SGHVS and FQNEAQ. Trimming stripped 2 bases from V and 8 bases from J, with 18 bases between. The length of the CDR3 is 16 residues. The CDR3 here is CASSLRDGQYREKLFF. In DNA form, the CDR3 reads TGTGCCAGCAGCTTAAGGGACGGACAGTATCGCGAAAAACTGTTTTTT.

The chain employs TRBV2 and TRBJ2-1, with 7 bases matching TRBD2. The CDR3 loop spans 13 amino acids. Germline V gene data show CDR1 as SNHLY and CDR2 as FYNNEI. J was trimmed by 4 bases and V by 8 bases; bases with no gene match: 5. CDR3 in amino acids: CASQAGDYNEQFF. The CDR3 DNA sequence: TGTGCCAGCCAGGCGGGGGATTACAATGAGCAGTTCTTC.

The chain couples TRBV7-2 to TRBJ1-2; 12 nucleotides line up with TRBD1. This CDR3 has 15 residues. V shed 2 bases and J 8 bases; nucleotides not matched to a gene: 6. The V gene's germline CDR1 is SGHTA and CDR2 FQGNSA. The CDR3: CASSLLGQGARGYTF. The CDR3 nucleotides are TGTGCCAGCAGCTTATTGGGACAGGGGGCAAGGGGCTACACCTTC.